These 25 T cell receptor beta chains originate from one sample sequenced in a study of T cell responses to AZD1222 COVID-19 vaccine. TCRdb's table, derived via immunoSEQ multiplex PCR, lists solely in-frame clones and lacks some. The table has about 52,000 clones, roughly 89% seen once; the top ten hold approximately 2.6%. Material: peripheral blood, obtained 28 days after the second AZD1222 dose. The receptors shown here come from an adult who received the AZD1222 COVID-19 vaccine.

The chain recombines TRBV28 with TRBJ1-2; unclear D gene. V lost 10 bases, J lost 4 bases, and 16 bases lay in between. The CDR3 has 13 residues. Germline V lookup: CDR1 MDHEN, CDR2 SYDVKM. Here the CDR3 DNA reads TGTGCCACCTCGAATGCCCTAATCTATGGCTACACCTTC. Translating gives CATSNALIYGYTF.

This clone has a handful of counts. V is TRBV7-8 and J is TRBJ2-6; 7 bases map to TRBD1. V lost 6 bases and J lost 0; bases outside the gene matches: 5. The CDR3 spans 16 residues. CDR1 and CDR2 from the germline V gene are SGHVS and FQNEAQ. In nucleotides, the CDR3 is TGTGCCAGCAGATCGACAGGGATCTCTGGGGCCAACGTCCTGACTTTC. Translating it yields CASRSTGISGANVLTF.

In its sample, this clone was seen once. The chain couples TRBV27 to TRBJ2-6, with D uncertain. The CDR3 consists of 15 residues. Per the germline V gene, CDR1 is MNHEY and CDR2 is SMNVEV (reference sequence). The V gene lost 8 bases and the J gene lost 1 base, with 12 bases spanning the gap. CDR3 residues: CASAFLGSGANVLTF. In DNA, the CDR3 is TGTGCCAGCGCCTTTTTGGGTTCTGGGGCCAACGTCCTGACTTTC.

The V and J genes are TRBV27 and TRBJ2-7; a possible D gene is TRBD2 (5 bases). There are 12 residues in the CDR3. Trimming left V 2 bases short and J 5 bases short, with 7 bases between. Germline CDR1 is MNHEY and CDR2 is SMNVEV (reference sequence). The CDR3 loop reads CASSLDGNEQYF. CDR3 nucleotides: TGTGCCAGCAGTTTAGACGGGAACGAGCAGTACTTC.

DNA for the CDR3: TGTGCCAGCAGTTACAGGGGCAGAACCGGGGAGCTGTTTTTT. Its protein product is CASSYRGRTGELFF. The rearrangement links TRBV6-5 to TRBJ2-2; possibly TRBD1 for D (5 bases). The CDR3 consists of 14 residues. Germline V gene sequence: CDR1 MNHEY, CDR2 SVGAGI. With 2 bases removed from V and 5 bases from J, the gap between germline ends came to 9 bases.

V usage is TRBV27 and J usage is TRBJ1-1; D is ambiguous. V was shortened by 3 bases and J by 0 bases, with 11 bases between the two germline ends. The CDR3 extends over 15 amino acids. Per germline, CDR1 MNHEY and CDR2 SMNVEV (reference sequence). This chain's CDR3 is CASSFQRLMNTEAFF. DNA for the CDR3: TGTGCCAGCAGTTTCCAGCGCCTAATGAACACTGAAGCTTTCTTT.

The genes are TRBV5-1 and TRBJ2-7; D remains unclear. Deletions cut 0 bases from V and 0 bases from J, with 10 bases between. Germline CDR1 is SGHRS and CDR2 is YFSETQ. The CDR3 has 15 amino acids. CDR3 nucleotides: TGCGCCAGCAGCTTGGGCGATTATAGCTCCTACGAGCAGTACTTC. Its translation is CASSLGDYSSYEQYF.

The V call is TRBV19, the J call TRBJ1-5; D is possibly TRBD1 (5 bases). Trimming shortened V by 0 bases and J by 10 bases, and 19 bases separated the two germline ends. The CDR3 sequence is 16 residues long. CDR1 is LNHDA, CDR2 SQIVND, per germline (reference sequence). This chain's CDR3 is CASSIEGAAAGGPQHF. CDR3 nucleotide sequence: TGTGCCAGTAGTATAGAAGGGGCGGCAGCGGGGGGTCCCCAGCATTTT.

The chain couples TRBV19 to TRBJ1-5, with D possibly being TRBD1 (5 bases). CDR1 LNHDA and CDR2 SQIVND come from the germline V gene (reference sequence). CDR3 length: 14 amino acids. V was trimmed by 3 bases and J by 7 bases, leaving 13 bases between them. The DNA of the CDR3 is TGTGCCAGTAGTATCGGGGCAGGGCGGCAGCCCCAGCATTTT. Residues: CASSIGAGRQPQHF.

V is TRBV5-1 and J is TRBJ2-2, with 7 positions matching TRBD2. Germline values: CDR1 SGHRS, CDR2 YFSETQ. Losses at the gene ends were 0 bases for V and 4 bases for J; bases not matched to a gene: 3. The CDR3 covers 15 residues. The CDR3 nucleotides read TGCGCCAGCAGCTTGGATGGGAGGGGCACCGGGGAGCTGTTTTTT. Residues: CASSLDGRGTGELFF.

The chain joins TRBV18 to TRBJ2-5; possibly TRBD1 for D (6 bases). Looked up from germline, CDR1 is KGHSH and CDR2 is LQKENI. Trimming took off 5 bases at V and 1 base at J, with 11 bases between the two ends. The CDR3 extends over 14 amino acids. CDR3 DNA: TGTGCCAGCTCAGCCGACAGGACCCAAGAGACCCAGTACTTC. Translated: CASSADRTQETQYF.

V is TRBV5-1 and J is TRBJ2-3, with D perhaps matching TRBD2 (7 bases). V gave up 2 bases and J gave up 4 bases, with 11 bases separating them. Per germline, CDR1 SGHRS and CDR2 YFSETQ. This CDR3 has 14 amino acids. CDR3 residues: CASSFGGGPDTQYF. Written as DNA, the CDR3 is TGCGCCAGCAGCTTTGGCGGGGGCCCAGATACGCAGTATTTT. Filled out from reference TRBV5-1 and TRBJ2-3, the complete variable domain reads KAGVTQTPRYLIKTRGQQVTLSCSPISGHRSVSWYQQTPGQGLQFLFEYFSETQRNKGNFPGRFSGRQFSNSRSEMNVSTLELGDSALYLCASSFGGGPDTQYFGPGTRLTVL.

The chain uses TRBV4-1 and TRBJ2-2, with a possible D match to TRBD2 (7 bases). In germline, CDR1 is MGHRA, CDR2 YSYEKL. The CDR3 extends over 17 amino acids. With 4 bases removed from V and 1 base from J, the gap between germline ends came to 16 bases. The CDR3 loop is CASSLLGGRGNTGELFF. CDR3 DNA: TGCGCCAGCAGCCTCCTAGGGGGGAGGGGGAACACCGGGGAGCTGTTTTTT.

V and J are TRBV19 and TRBJ2-3, with unresolved D. Germline lookup yields CDR1 LNHDA and CDR2 SQIVND (reference sequence). This CDR3 comprises 13 residues. V lost 6 bases and J lost 1, with 8 bases in between. The CDR3 nucleotides read TGTGCCAGTAGGAAAAGCGGCACAGATACGCAGTATTTT. Amino acid sequence: CASRKSGTDTQYF.

J is TRBJ2-7 and V is TRBV9; the match to TRBD2 covers 8 bases. V shed 0 bases and J 4 bases; nucleotides not matched to a gene: 12. The CDR3 spans 17 residues. Germline assignment: CDR1 SGDLS and CDR2 YYNGEE. CDR3 bases: TGTGCCAGCAGCGTAGATCCCCATAGCGGGATTCTATACGAGCAGTACTTC. It yields the protein CASSVDPHSGILYEQYF.

The CDR3 here is CSVPPSGLHEQFF. Here the CDR3 DNA reads TGCAGCGTTCCCCCTAGCGGGCTTCATGAGCAGTTCTTC. The chain carries TRBV29-1 and TRBJ2-1; 8 bases are shared with TRBD2. Germline V gene lookup returns CDR1 SQVTM and CDR2 ANQGSEA. V trimming: 5 bases; J trimming: 8 bases; junction bases outside the gene matches: 8. CDR3 size: 13 residues.

The rearrangement joins TRBV2 to TRBJ2-5; D is perhaps TRBD2 (6 bases). Germline CDR1 and CDR2: SNHLY and FYNNEI. This CDR3 has 11 amino acids. V gave up 7 bases and J gave up 11 bases, with 14 bases separating them. The CDR3 DNA reads TGTGCCAGCACTAGAGCGGGTTTGCAGTACTTC. It encodes CASTRAGLQYF.

V is TRBV11-2 and J is TRBJ2-2, with 7 positions matching TRBD1. The CDR3 sequence is 14 residues long. The germline V gene encodes CDR1 SGHAT and CDR2 FQNNGV. Trimming at V came to 5 bases and at J to 4 bases, leaving 4 bases not matched to a gene. The CDR3 DNA sequence: TGTGCCAGCAGCACCAACAGGGGCACCGGGGAGCTGTTTTTT. Amino acids: CASSTNRGTGELFF.

In the case of this clone: Other nucleotide sequences in the sample specify the same CDR3. The chain links TRBV9 to TRBJ2-5; no definite D call. Trimming took off 3 bases at V and 5 bases at J, with 5 bases between the two ends. Per the germline V gene, CDR1 is SGDLS and CDR2 is YYNGEE. The CDR3 length is 11 residues. CDR3 nucleotides: TGTGCCAGCAGCGCTGGGGAGACCCAGTACTTC. Encoded protein: CASSAGETQYF.

The chain recombines TRBV11-2 with TRBJ2-7, with TRBD2 as a possible D gene (6 bases). The CDR3 has 12 amino acids. Trimming removed 5 bases at V and 10 bases at J, with 15 bases between. Germline CDR1 and CDR2: SGHAT and FQNNGV. In DNA form, the CDR3 reads TGTGCCAGCAGCCCCCATCCGGGGGTCCAGTACTTC. Encoded protein: CASSPHPGVQYF.

The chain is built from TRBV6-6 and TRBJ1-2; 7 bases align to TRBD1. This CDR3 comprises 13 residues. J gave up 2 bases and V 4 bases, and 1 base lay outside the gene matches. Germline CDR1 and CDR2: MNHNY and SVGAGI (reference sequence). The DNA for the CDR3 is TGTGCCAGCAGTTCGACAGGGAACTATGGCTACACCTTC. Translated, it gives CASSSTGNYGYTF.

This sequence joins TRBV5-1 and TRBJ1-6; D call uncertain. The V gene lost 4 bases and the J gene lost 5 bases, with 10 bases spanning the gap. The length of the CDR3 is 14 residues. Germline V gene sequence: CDR1 SGHRS, CDR2 YFSETQ. In DNA form, the CDR3 reads TGCGCCAGCAGCCCCACGGCAAATAATTCACCCCTCCACTTT. Translated: CASSPTANNSPLHF. Complete variable domain (other parts from reference TRBV5-1 and TRBJ1-6): KAGVTQTPRYLIKTRGQQVTLSCSPISGHRSVSWYQQTPGQGLQFLFEYFSETQRNKGNFPGRFSGRQFSNSRSEMNVSTLELGDSALYLCASSPTANNSPLHFGNGTRLTVT.

The rearrangement uses TRBV25-1 and TRBJ2-3; 7 bases agree with TRBD2. Per the germline V gene, CDR1 is MGHDK and CDR2 is SYGVNS. This CDR3 is built from 18 residues. With V trimmed by 5 bases and J by 0 bases, 14 bases remained unmatched. DNA of the CDR3: TGTGCCAGCAGTAAATTAAAGGGCGGGAGCGAGAGCACAGATACGCAGTATTTT. It encodes CASSKLKGGSESTDTQYF.

The chain links TRBV19 to TRBJ2-7; TRBD1 matches at 8 bases. This CDR3 region has 14 residues. Germline CDR1 reads LNHDA; CDR2 reads SQIVND (reference sequence). With V trimmed by 4 bases and J by 2 bases, 4 bases remained unmatched. CDR3 residues: CASSRGTGPYEQYF. The CDR3 DNA reads TGTGCCAGTAGTAGAGGGACAGGCCCCTACGAGCAGTACTTC.

CDR3 sequence: CASSTDREGNTIYF. The CDR3, as DNA: TGTGCCAGCAGCACGGACAGGGAAGGAAACACCATATATTTT. This chain connects TRBV28 to TRBJ1-3; 8 bases line up with TRBD1. Germline loops: CDR1 MDHEN, CDR2 SYDVKM. V trimming: 6 bases; J trimming: 4 bases; junction bases outside the gene matches: 5. The CDR3 totals 14 residues.